This section outlines one T cell receptor (beta chain) sequence together with its context. Repertoires were generated with immunoSEQ multiplex PCR, while TCRdb's copy carries only in-frame clones and drops some. The sample consists of under 45,000 clones, approximately 96% of them appearing once. This record belongs to a study of T cell changes during pregnancy in multiple sclerosis. The CDR3 loop spans 13 amino acids. The TCR comes from a female donor with multiple sclerosis, enrolled in a pregnancy study. The starting material was peripheral blood, obtained in the second trimester of pregnancy. V usage is TRBV21-1 and J usage is TRBJ1-1; the table's D call TRBD1 went unverified against the DNA. TRBV21-1 is an annotated pseudogene. CDR3 nucleotides: TGTGCCAGCAGGGGGGACAGGGTACTTGAAGCTTTCTTT. Its translation is CASRGDRVLEAFF.